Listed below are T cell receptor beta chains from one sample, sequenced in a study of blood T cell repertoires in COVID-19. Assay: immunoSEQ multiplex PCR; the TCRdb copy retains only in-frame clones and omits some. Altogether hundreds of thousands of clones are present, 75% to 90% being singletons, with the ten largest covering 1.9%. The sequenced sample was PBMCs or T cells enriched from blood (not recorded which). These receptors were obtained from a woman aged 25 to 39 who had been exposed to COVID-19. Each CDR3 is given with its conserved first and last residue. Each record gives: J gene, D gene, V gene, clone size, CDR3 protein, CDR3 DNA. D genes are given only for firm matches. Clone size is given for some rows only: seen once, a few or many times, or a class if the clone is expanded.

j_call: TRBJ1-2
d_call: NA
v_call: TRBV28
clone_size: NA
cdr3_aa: CASSYTPPGTPPRTF
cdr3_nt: TGTGCCAGCAGTTATACCCCTCCGGGAACACCACCTAGGACCTTC

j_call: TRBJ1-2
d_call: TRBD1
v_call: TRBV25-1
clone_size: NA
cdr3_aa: CASSDPGTGGAYGYTF
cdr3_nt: TGTGCCAGCAGTGACCCTGGGACAGGGGGCGCCTATGGCTACACCTTC

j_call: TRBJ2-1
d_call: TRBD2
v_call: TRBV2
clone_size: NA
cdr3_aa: CASSEIGGRSLNEFF
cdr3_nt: TGTGCCAGCAGTGAAATCGGCGGGAGGTCATTAAACGAGTTCTTC

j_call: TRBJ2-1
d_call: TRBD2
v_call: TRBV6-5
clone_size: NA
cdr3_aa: CASSLLAGSYNEQFF
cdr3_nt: TGTGCCAGCAGTTTACTAGCGGGCTCCTACAATGAGCAGTTCTTC

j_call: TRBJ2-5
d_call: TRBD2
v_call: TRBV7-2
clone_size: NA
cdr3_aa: CASSLVSLAGGPWAQYF
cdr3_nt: TGTGCCAGCAGCTTAGTTTCCCTAGCGGGAGGGCCGTGGGCCCAGTACTTC

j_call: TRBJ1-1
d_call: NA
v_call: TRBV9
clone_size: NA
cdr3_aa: CASSPFGSAAQGRDTEAFF
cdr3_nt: TGTGCCAGCAGCCCTTTCGGGTCCGCGGCGCAGGGGCGAGACACTGAAGCTTTCTTT

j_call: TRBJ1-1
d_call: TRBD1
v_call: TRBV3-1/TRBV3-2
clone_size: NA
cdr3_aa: CASSQSTGVAEAFF
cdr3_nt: TGTGCCAGCAGCCAGAGTACAGGGGTGGCTGAAGCTTTCTTT

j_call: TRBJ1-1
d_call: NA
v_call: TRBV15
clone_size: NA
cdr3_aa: CATSRVGRNTEAFF
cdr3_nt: TGTGCCACCAGCAGGGTTGGGAGGAACACTGAAGCTTTCTTT

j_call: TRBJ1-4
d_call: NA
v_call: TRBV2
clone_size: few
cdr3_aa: CASSANLNEKLFF
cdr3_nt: TGTGCCAGCAGTGCTAACCTCAATGAAAAACTGTTTTTT

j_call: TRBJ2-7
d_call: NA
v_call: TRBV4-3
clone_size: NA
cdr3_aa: CASSHVRGNEQYF
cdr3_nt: TGCGCCAGCAGCCACGTACGAGGCAACGAGCAGTACTTC

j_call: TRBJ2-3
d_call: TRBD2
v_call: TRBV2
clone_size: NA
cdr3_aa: CASRYRTSGTDTQYF
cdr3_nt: TGTGCCAGCAGGTACCGGACTAGCGGCACAGATACGCAGTATTTT

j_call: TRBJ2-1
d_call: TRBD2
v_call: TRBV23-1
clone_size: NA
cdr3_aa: CASSRSGTSGKTSSYNEQFF
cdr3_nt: TGCGCCAGCAGTCGTTCCGGGACTAGCGGGAAAACTAGCTCCTACAATGAGCAGTTCTTC

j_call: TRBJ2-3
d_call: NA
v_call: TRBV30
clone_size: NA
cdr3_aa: CAWSVSSTDTQYF
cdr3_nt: TGTGCCTGGAGTGTCTCCTCCACAGATACGCAGTATTTT

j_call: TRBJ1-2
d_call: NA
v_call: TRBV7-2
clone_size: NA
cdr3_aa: CASSPGSNYGYTF
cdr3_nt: TGTGCCAGCAGCCCGGGTTCTAACTATGGCTACACCTTC

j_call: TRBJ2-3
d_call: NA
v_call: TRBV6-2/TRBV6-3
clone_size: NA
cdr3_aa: CASSFKFTQYF
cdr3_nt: TGTGCCAGCAGTTTTAAATTTACGCAGTATTTT

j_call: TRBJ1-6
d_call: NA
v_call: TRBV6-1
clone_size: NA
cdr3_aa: CASSEDRRGSPLHF
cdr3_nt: TGTGCCAGCAGTGAAGACAGGAGAGGCTCACCCCTCCACTTT

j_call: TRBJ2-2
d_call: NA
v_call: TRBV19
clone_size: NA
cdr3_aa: CASSIFPSHTGELFF
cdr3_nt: TGTGCCAGTAGTATATTTCCCTCCCACACCGGGGAGCTGTTTTTT

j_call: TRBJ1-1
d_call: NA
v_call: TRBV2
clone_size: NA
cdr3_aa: CASSRTNTEAFF
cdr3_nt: TGTGCCAGCAGTAGGACAAACACTGAAGCTTTCTTT

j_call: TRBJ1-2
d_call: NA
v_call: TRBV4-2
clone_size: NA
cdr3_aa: CASSQDIPRQDYGYTF
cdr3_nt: TGTGCCAGCAGCCAAGACATCCCCCGACAGGACTATGGCTACACCTTC

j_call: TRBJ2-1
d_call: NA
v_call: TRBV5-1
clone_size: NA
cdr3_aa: CASSLDTGTYNEQFF
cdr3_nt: TGCGCCAGCAGCTTGGATACAGGGACCTACAATGAGCAGTTCTTC

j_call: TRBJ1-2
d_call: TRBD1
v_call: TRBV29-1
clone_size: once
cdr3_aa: CSVESIHGTGVSPSNYGYTF
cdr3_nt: TGCAGCGTTGAATCAATCCACGGGACAGGGGTCTCCCCTTCTAACTATGGCTACACCTTC

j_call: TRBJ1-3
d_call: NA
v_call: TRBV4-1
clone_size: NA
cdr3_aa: CASSQEGGPGVSKAIYF
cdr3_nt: TGCGCCAGCAGCCAAGAGGGAGGGCCCGGGGTATCAAAGGCCATATATTTT

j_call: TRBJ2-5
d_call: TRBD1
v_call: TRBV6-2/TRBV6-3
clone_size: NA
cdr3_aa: CASSSGTGGQETQYF
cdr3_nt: TGTGCCAGCAGTTCCGGGACAGGGGGCCAGGAGACCCAGTACTTC

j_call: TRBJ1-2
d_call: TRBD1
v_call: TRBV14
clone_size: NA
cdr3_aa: CASSQMTGGAGGYTF
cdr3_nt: TGTGCCAGCAGCCAAATGACAGGGGGCGCCGGGGGCTACACCTTC

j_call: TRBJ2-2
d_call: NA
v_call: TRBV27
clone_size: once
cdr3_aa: CASSLWQSGELFF
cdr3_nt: TGTGCCAGCAGTTTATGGCAGTCCGGGGAGCTGTTTTTT

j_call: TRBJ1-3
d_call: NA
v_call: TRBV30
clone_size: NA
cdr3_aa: CASTAPRGREGNTIYF
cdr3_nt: TGTGCCTCGACCGCCCCGAGAGGGCGCGAAGGAAACACCATATATTTT

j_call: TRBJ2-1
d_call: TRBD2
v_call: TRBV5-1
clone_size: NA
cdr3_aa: CASSLVGTSPFNEQFF
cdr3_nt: TGCGCCAGCAGCTTGGTCGGGACTAGCCCATTCAATGAGCAGTTCTTC

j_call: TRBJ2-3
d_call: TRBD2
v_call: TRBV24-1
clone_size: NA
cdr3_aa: CATSGGGGVRTDTQYF
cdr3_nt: TGTGCCACCAGTGGCGGCGGGGGGGTAAGGACAGATACGCAGTATTTT

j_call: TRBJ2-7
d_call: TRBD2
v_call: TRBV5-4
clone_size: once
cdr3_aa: CASSLGTSGIYEQYF
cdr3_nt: TGTGCCAGCAGCTTAGGGACTAGCGGGATCTACGAGCAGTACTTC

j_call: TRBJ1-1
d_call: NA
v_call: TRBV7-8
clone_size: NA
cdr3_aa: CASSPNIKGDTEAFF
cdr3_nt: TGTGCCAGCAGCCCCAACATTAAGGGGGACACTGAAGCTTTCTTT

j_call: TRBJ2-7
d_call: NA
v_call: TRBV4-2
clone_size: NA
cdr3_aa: CASSRELAGAMSYEQYF
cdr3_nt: TGTGCCAGCAGCCGCGAACTAGCCGGGGCCATGTCGTACGAGCAGTACTTC

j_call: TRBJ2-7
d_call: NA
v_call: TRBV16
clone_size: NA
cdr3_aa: CASSPSAGQSSYEQYF
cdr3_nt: TGTGCCAGCAGTCCATCCGCTGGACAGAGCTCCTACGAGCAGTACTTC